Following are 8 T cell receptor beta chains from one sample sequenced in a study of vaccination effects on CD4 cells after COVID-19. Clones were read by immunoSEQ multiplex PCR, and TCRdb kept only the in-frame ones, dropping some. The sample has roughly 30,000 clones, 74% seen once. CD4+ T cell isolation took place after approximately 11 days of culture. The participants, recipients of two vaccine doses, got either BNT162b2 or mRNA-1273. Antigens of these TCRs are unknown. The source was CD4+ T cells from PBMCs cultured without peptide, collected after COVID-19 vaccination. Source of these receptors: a human donor who received a COVID-19 vaccine.

V gene TRBV6-1 combines with J gene TRBJ1-4; no definite D call. This CDR3 region has 15 residues. Per the germline V gene, CDR1 is MNHNS and CDR2 is SASEGT. Trimming left V 1 base short and J 0 bases short, with 6 bases between. As DNA, the CDR3 is TGTGCCAGCAGTGAAGGCCTTGCAACTAATGAAAAACTGTTTTTT. Protein sequence: CASSEGLATNEKLFF.

This chain connects TRBV5-1 to TRBJ1-1; D call uncertain. Germline V lookup: CDR1 SGHRS, CDR2 YFSETQ. V dropped 0 bases and J dropped 4 bases, with 10 bases sitting between them. The CDR3 loop spans 14 amino acids. CDR3 region: CASSLVGWVTEAFF. CDR3 nucleotides: TGCGCCAGCAGCTTGGTAGGGTGGGTCACTGAAGCTTTCTTT. Supplemented by reference TRBV5-1 and TRBJ1-1, the full variable domain reads KAGVTQTPRYLIKTRGQQVTLSCSPISGHRSVSWYQQTPGQGLQFLFEYFSETQRNKGNFPGRFSGRQFSNSRSEMNVSTLELGDSALYLCASSLVGWVTEAFFGQGTRLTVV.

This sequence joins TRBV7-9 and TRBJ1-1; no reliable D call. The CDR3 is made up of 13 amino acids. Trimming stripped 3 bases from V and 2 bases from J, with 7 bases between. Germline V gene sequence: CDR1 SEHNR, CDR2 FQNEAQ (reference sequence). The CDR3 coding sequence is TGTGCCAGCAGCTTCATTAGAAACACTGAAGCTTTCTTT. The encoded protein is CASSFIRNTEAFF.

This sequence joins TRBV20-1 and TRBJ1-3; D gene uncertain. CDR1 DFQATT and CDR2 SNEGSKA come from the germline V gene (reference sequence). This CDR3 has 16 amino acids. Between the trimmed V and J ends, which lost 3 bases and 0 bases, there was a span of 15 bases. CDR3 DNA sequence: TGCAGTGCTAGTCGGTCGGCAGGACCCTCTGGAAACACCATATATTTT. This gives the protein CSASRSAGPSGNTIYF.

This rearrangement joins TRBV29-1 to TRBJ1-3; 7 bases match TRBD1. Germline V gives CDR1 SQVTM, CDR2 ANQGSEA. V was clipped by 5 bases and J by 0 bases; unmatched bases: 4. The CDR3 totals 14 residues. CDR3 DNA: TGCAGCGTTCAGGGACAGCTCTCTGGAAACACCATATATTTT. Its protein is CSVQGQLSGNTIYF.

The chain combines TRBV19 with TRBJ1-6; possibly TRBD1 for D (6 bases). Looked up from germline, CDR1 is LNHDA and CDR2 is SQIVND (reference sequence). Trimming pared 7 bases from V and 4 bases from J, leaving 20 bases between. CDR3 size: 17 residues. The CDR3 region has the DNA TGTGCCAGTACCTTTACCGGGGCACAGGGTTATAATTCACCCCTCCACTTT. It encodes CASTFTGAQGYNSPLHF.

The V and J genes are TRBV3-1 (or the pseudogene TRBV3-2) and TRBJ1-5; D is unclear. CDR1 LGHDT and CDR2 YNNKEL come from the germline V gene (reference sequence). V was pared by 1 base and J by 3 bases, with 10 bases between. This CDR3 has 15 amino acids. As DNA, the CDR3 is TGTGCCAGCAGCCAAGGGGCAGGACCCAATCAGCCCCAGCATTTT. Protein product: CASSQGAGPNQPQHF.

The gene calls are TRBV7-2 and TRBJ2-7; D not certain. The CDR3 is 12 residues long. From germline, CDR1 is SGHTA and CDR2 FQGNSA. The V gene lost 3 bases and the J gene lost 0 bases, with 3 bases spanning the gap. CDR3 in amino acids: CASSLSSYEQYF. In nucleotides, the CDR3 is TGTGCCAGCAGCTTGAGCTCCTACGAGCAGTACTTC.